These 22 T cell receptor beta chains came from one sample sequenced in a study of OX40 agonist ivuxolimab in advanced cancers. The repertoire was sequenced with immunoSEQ multiplex PCR; TCRdb's copy has only in-frame clones and lacks some. The table shows 50,000 to 65,000 clones, with 75% to 90% occurring only once. The sample in question was CD4+ or CD8+ T cells sorted from blood, obtained in a trial of the OX40 agonist ivuxolimab. Receptors were obtained from an adult with an advanced solid tumor such as melanoma, head and neck, liver or kidney cancer.

V gene TRBV18 combines with J gene TRBJ2-5; no definite D call. Trimming took off 3 bases at V and 1 base at J, with 9 bases between the two ends. Germline CDR1 is KGHSH and CDR2 is LQKENI. The CDR3 is 14 residues long. The CDR3 DNA reads as TGTGCCAGCTCACCCAACGTCCTCCAAGAGACCCAGTACTTC. Protein product: CASSPNVLQETQYF. Full variable domain (outside the CDR3, taken from reference TRBV18 and TRBJ2-5): NAGVMQNPRHLVRRRGQEARLRCSPMKGHSHVYWYRQLPEEGLKFMVYLQKENIIDESGMPKERFSAEFPKEGPSILRIQQVVRGDSAAYFCASSPNVLQETQYFGPGTRLLVL.

The gene calls are TRBV19 and TRBJ1-2; the match to TRBD1 covers 8 bases. Losses at the gene ends were 6 bases for V and 0 bases for J; bases not matched to a gene: 6. Germline V gene data show CDR1 as LNHDA and CDR2 as SQIVND (reference sequence). The CDR3 has 15 amino acids. The CDR3 bases are TGTGCCAGTAGATTGCAGGGGGCTGCTAACTATGGCTACACCTTC. It is translated as CASRLQGAANYGYTF.

This clone was counted a single time. CDR3 amino acids: CASSNPGQGRSYEQYF. Written as DNA, the CDR3 is TGTGCCAGCAGCAATCCGGGACAGGGTCGCTCCTACGAGCAGTACTTC. The chain links TRBV11-1 to TRBJ2-7; the match to TRBD1 covers 9 bases. CDR3 length: 16 residues. The germline CDR1 and CDR2 sequences are SGHAT and FQDESV (reference sequence). V lost 5 bases, J lost 0 bases, and 8 bases stayed unmatched.

The V call is TRBV7-8, the J call TRBJ2-7; D is perhaps TRBD1 or TRBD2 (5 bases each). V was clipped by 5 bases and J by 7 bases, with 21 bases between them. This CDR3 is 15 amino acids long. The germline gives CDR1 SGHVS, CDR2 FQNEAQ. The CDR3 loop is CASSLDSGHEGEQYF. The CDR3, as DNA: TGTGCCAGCAGCCTGGACTCGGGGCATGAGGGAGAGCAGTACTTC.

The chain carries TRBV5-1 and TRBJ2-5; D is possibly TRBD2 (5 bases). The CDR3 contains 14 residues. The V gene's germline CDR1 is SGHRS and CDR2 YFSETQ. V was shortened by 4 bases and J by 4 bases, with 14 bases between the two germline ends. CDR3 residues: CASSDGRSGETQYF. The CDR3 DNA follows: TGCGCCAGCAGCGATGGACGGAGCGGAGAGACCCAGTACTTC.

The chain links TRBV2 to TRBJ1-3; 7 positions agree with TRBD1. The CDR3 length is 14 residues. The J segment lost 2 bases and the V segment lost 6 bases, leaving 4 bases of the junction unmatched. The germline V gene encodes CDR1 SNHLY and CDR2 FYNNEI. CDR3 sequence reads: CASSPQGAGNTIYF. The CDR3, as DNA: TGTGCCAGCAGCCCCCAGGGGGCTGGAAACACCATATATTTT. The full variable domain, completed using reference TRBV2 and TRBJ1-3, is EPEVTQTPSHQVTQMGQEVILRCVPISNHLYFYWYRQILGQKVEFLVSFYNNEISEKSEIFDDQFSVERPDGSNFTLKIRSTKLEDSAMYFCASSPQGAGNTIYFGEGSWLTVV.

The rearrangement links TRBV7-2 to TRBJ1-1; D ambiguous. The CDR3 has 13 residues. V was trimmed by 5 bases and J by 3 bases, leaving 10 bases between them. Germline V gives CDR1 SGHTA, CDR2 FQGNSA. The CDR3 coding sequence is TGTGCCAGCAGCCCAGAGTTCGACACTGAAGCTTTCTTT. This codes for CASSPEFDTEAFF.

This chain joins TRBV10-3 and TRBJ2-6, with D possibly being TRBD1 or TRBD2 (5 bases each). The CDR3 totals 16 residues. From germline, CDR1 is ENHRY and CDR2 SYGVKD. V lost 4 bases and J lost 2, with 12 bases in between. CDR3 protein: CAISAGAMTGANVLTF. CDR3 nucleotide sequence: TGTGCCATCAGTGCCGGGGCCATGACTGGGGCCAACGTCCTGACTTTC.

This chain connects TRBV29-1 to TRBJ2-1; 8 positions agree with TRBD2. From germline, CDR1 is SQVTM and CDR2 ANQGSEA. CDR3 length: 16 residues. With V trimmed by 4 bases and J by 5 bases, 13 bases remained unmatched. CDR3 coding DNA: TGCAGCGTTGTAGGTAGAATAGCGGGGCAAAACAATGAGCAGTTCTTC. It specifies CSVVGRIAGQNNEQFF.

The chain combines TRBV7-3 with TRBJ2-3; D is perhaps TRBD2 (5 bases). The CDR3 runs 13 residues. V was shortened by 6 bases and J by 1 base, with 8 bases between the two germline ends. Germline-derived CDR1 and CDR2 are SGHTA and FQGTGA. The DNA for the CDR3 is TGTGCCAGCAGAGAGGGCGGCACAGATACGCAGTATTTT. It encodes CASREGGTDTQYF.

V usage is TRBV27 and J usage is TRBJ2-3; 12 nucleotides agree with TRBD2. Unmatched junction bases numbered 10, after V lost 5 bases and J lost 4 bases. CDR1 MNHEY and CDR2 SMNVEV come from the germline V gene (reference sequence). The CDR3 loop spans 17 amino acids. CDR3 coding DNA: TGTGCCAGCAGTCCCCGACTAGCGGGAGCTTTAGCAGATACGCAGTATTTT. Its translation is CASSPRLAGALADTQYF.

The rearrangement links TRBV30 to TRBJ1-4, with TRBD1 identical over 11 bases. V lost 2 bases to trimming and J lost 7 bases; unmatched junction nucleotides: 6. The length of the CDR3 is 15 residues. The germline V gene encodes CDR1 GTSNPN and CDR2 SVGIG (reference sequence). CDR3 region: CAWSTGQGDSEKLFF. The CDR3 DNA follows: TGTGCCTGGAGTACGGGACAGGGGGACAGTGAAAAACTGTTTTTT.

V and J are TRBV5-4 and TRBJ2-3; 8 bases match TRBD2. J was trimmed by 1 base and V by 7 bases; bases with no gene match: 5. The CDR3 runs to 14 residues. CDR1 and CDR2 from the germline V gene are SGHNT and YYREEE (reference sequence). The CDR3 reads CASESTSGTDTQYF. The CDR3 DNA sequence: TGTGCCAGCGAATCGACTAGCGGCACAGATACGCAGTATTTT.

The rearrangement links TRBV5-6 to TRBJ2-7; D gene ambiguous. V was clipped by 3 bases and J by 5 bases, with 9 bases between them. The germline V gene has CDR1 SGHDT and CDR2 YYEEEE. The CDR3 has 12 amino acids. In DNA, the CDR3 is TGTGCCAGCAGCTCAAGATGGAACGAGCAGTACTTC. Its protein is CASSSRWNEQYF.

This chain connects TRBV6-6 to TRBJ1-1; D may be TRBD1 (5 bases). Trimming pared 10 bases from V and 4 bases from J, leaving 13 bases between. This CDR3 is built from 12 residues. Germline CDR1 MNHNY, CDR2 SVGAGI (reference sequence). CDR3: CATFFGGTEAFF. The CDR3 region has the DNA TGTGCCACCTTCTTTGGGGGCACTGAAGCTTTCTTT.

The rearrangement uses TRBV5-1 and TRBJ2-1, with D possibly being TRBD2 (5 bases). CDR3 size: 13 residues. Between the trimmed V and J ends, which lost 0 bases and 9 bases, there was a span of 10 bases. CDR1 and CDR2 (germline): SGHRS, YFSETQ. The CDR3 loop reads CASSLAREFEQFF. As DNA, the CDR3 is TGCGCCAGCAGCTTGGCGAGGGAATTTGAGCAGTTCTTC. The variable domain in full, completed from reference TRBV5-1 and TRBJ2-1, reads KAGVTQTPRYLIKTRGQQVTLSCSPISGHRSVSWYQQTPGQGLQFLFEYFSETQRNKGNFPGRFSGRQFSNSRSEMNVSTLELGDSALYLCASSLAREFEQFFGPGTRLTVL.

The chain employs TRBV7-2 and TRBJ1-1; 8 bases align to TRBD1. This CDR3 contains 15 residues. In germline, CDR1 is SGHTA, CDR2 FQGNSA. With 5 bases clipped from V and 0 bases from J, the junction kept 5 bases outside the gene matches. The CDR3 DNA is TGTGCCAGCAGCCCCAGGACAGGGATGAACACTGAAGCTTTCTTT. Translated, it gives CASSPRTGMNTEAFF.

This clone is a singleton in its sample. The rearrangement joins TRBV7-3 to TRBJ2-3; no firm D call. Trimming removed 3 bases at V and 2 bases at J, with 6 bases between. The CDR3 extends over 13 amino acids. The germline V gene has CDR1 SGHTA and CDR2 FQGTGA. Here the CDR3 DNA reads TGTGCCAGCAGCTTCACCTTCACAGATACGCAGTATTTT. Translating gives CASSFTFTDTQYF.

The table lists this clone with a count of one. The chain combines TRBV2 with TRBJ1-2, with TRBD1 matching over 7 bases. This CDR3 is 13 amino acids long. Germline-derived CDR1 and CDR2 are SNHLY and FYNNEI. V lost 1 base and J lost 7; bases outside the gene matches: 3. In nucleotides, the CDR3 is TGTGCCAGCAGTGAAGAGACAGGGAGTGGCTACACCTTC. It encodes CASSEETGSGYTF.

This chain uses TRBV7-2 with TRBJ1-5; weak D call: TRBD1 (5 bases). V lost 0 bases, J lost 9 bases, and 9 bases lay in between. The CDR3 has 13 amino acids. CDR1 is SGHTA, CDR2 FQGNSA, per germline. This CDR3 is CASSLAGARPQHF. The CDR3 DNA follows: TGTGCCAGCAGCTTAGCAGGGGCGCGGCCCCAGCATTTT.

The chain carries TRBV19 and TRBJ2-7; the match to TRBD2 covers 10 bases. After removal of 4 bases from V and 2 bases from J, the junction contained 8 bases not matched to a gene. Germline loops: CDR1 LNHDA, CDR2 SQIVND (reference sequence). The CDR3 runs 16 residues. CDR3 nucleotides: TGTGCCAGTAGTACCCCTAGCGGGAGAGTCACCTACGAGCAGTACTTC. This translates into CASSTPSGRVTYEQYF.

This chain links TRBV5-6 with TRBJ2-2; unclear D gene. The germline V and J ends were trimmed by 2 bases and 4 bases, with 18 bases remaining between them. Germline CDR1 is SGHDT and CDR2 is YYEEEE. This CDR3 is built from 17 residues. The CDR3, as DNA: TGTGCCAGCAGCTTCACGCAGGCCTACCGAGGCACCGGGGAGCTGTTTTTT. It yields the protein CASSFTQAYRGTGELFF.